These T cell receptor beta chains were read from a single sample in a study of T cell responses to AZD1222 COVID-19 vaccine. Sequencing was performed with immunoSEQ multiplex PCR; in TCRdb, only in-frame clones are kept and a portion is missing. The sample holds about 140,000 clones, 80% to 95% seen once. The sample in question was peripheral blood, obtained 28 days after the second AZD1222 dose. The receptors shown here come from an adult who received the AZD1222 COVID-19 vaccine. Both conserved end residues are part of each CDR3. The order of the fields is clone size, V gene, D gene, J gene, CDR3 DNA, CDR3 protein. The D gene is left open where the match is weak. Some rows have no size entry. The others give once, few or many, or a class for an expanded clone.

size: few; V: TRBV2; D: TRBD2; J: TRBJ2-1; DNA: TGTGCCAGCACTAGCGGGGGAGGTGAGCAGTTCTTC; CDR3: CASTSGGGEQFF
size: .; V: TRBV5-5; D: TRBD2; J: TRBJ2-3; DNA: TGTGCCAGCAGCTTGGAACTAGCGGGGGTAAAAGCAGATACGCAGTATTTT; CDR3: CASSLELAGVKADTQYF
size: .; V: TRBV5-4; D: .; J: TRBJ1-6; DNA: TGTGCCAGCAGCTTGGAGCAGGGGTTGTCTAATTCACCCCTCCACTTT; CDR3: CASSLEQGLSNSPLHF
size: .; V: TRBV29-1; D: TRBD1; J: TRBJ1-1; DNA: TGCAGCGGCGCCCGGGACAGTATGAACACTGAAGCTTTCTTT; CDR3: CSGARDSMNTEAFF
size: .; V: TRBV14; D: TRBD1; J: TRBJ1-5; DNA: TGTGCCAGCAGCCAAGACCGGGTCGGGACAGGTAATCAGCCCCAGCATTTT; CDR3: CASSQDRVGTGNQPQHF
size: .; V: TRBV19; D: .; J: TRBJ1-5; DNA: TGTGCCAGTAGTAATTTGTTCGGACAGCCCCAGCATTTT; CDR3: CASSNLFGQPQHF
size: .; V: TRBV29-1; D: TRBD1; J: TRBJ1-1; DNA: TGCAGCGTTCCAGGGGGCACTGAAGCTTTCTTT; CDR3: CSVPGGTEAFF
size: .; V: TRBV6-5; D: .; J: TRBJ1-5; DNA: TGTGCCAGCAGTTACTCGCCTGGCAATCAGCCCCAGCATTTT; CDR3: CASSYSPGNQPQHF
size: few; V: TRBV6-5; D: .; J: TRBJ1-3; DNA: TGTGCCAGCAAGCTCATGAGTATCGCAAACACCATATATTTT; CDR3: CASKLMSIANTIYF
size: .; V: TRBV6-5; D: .; J: TRBJ2-7; DNA: TGTGCCAGCAGTTACGGCGGGTCTTTCGGCAACGAGCAGTACTTC; CDR3: CASSYGGSFGNEQYF
size: .; V: TRBV11-2; D: TRBD1; J: TRBJ2-3; DNA: TGTGCCAGCAGCCCTGGGACAGAGGCAGATACGCAGTATTTT; CDR3: CASSPGTEADTQYF
size: .; V: TRBV12-3/TRBV12-4; D: .; J: TRBJ2-7; DNA: TGTGCCAGCAGCCGGGACGGACGAAAGGAGCAGTACTTC; CDR3: CASSRDGRKEQYF
size: .; V: TRBV4-2; D: TRBD1; J: TRBJ1-6; DNA: TGTGCCAGCAGCCAAGGACAGGGTAATTCACCCCTCCACTTT; CDR3: CASSQGQGNSPLHF
size: .; V: TRBV7-3; D: .; J: TRBJ2-3; DNA: TGTGCCAGCAGCCGAGACGGAGATACGCAGTATTTT; CDR3: CASSRDGDTQYF
size: many; V: TRBV4-2; D: TRBD1; J: TRBJ2-7; DNA: TGTGCCAGCAGCCAAGAGGGGGACAGGGCGCCCAGGAGGTACTTC; CDR3: CASSQEGDRAPRRYF
size: .; V: TRBV12-5; D: .; J: TRBJ1-4; DNA: TGTGCTAGTGGTTTTCCCTGGATGGGGTTGGGGTTTGCAGAAAAACTGTTTTTT; CDR3: CASGFPWMGLGFAEKLFF
size: .; V: TRBV11-3; D: .; J: TRBJ2-3; DNA: TGTGCCAGCAGCTTAGGTGGTACTAGCACAGATACGCAGTATTTT; CDR3: CASSLGGTSTDTQYF
size: .; V: TRBV6-2/TRBV6-3; D: TRBD1; J: TRBJ1-4; DNA: TGTGCCAGCAGCCACGCGGGACAGGGCCCAAATGCGGTGGTGTTTTTT; CDR3: CASSHAGQGPNAVVFF
size: .; V: TRBV18; D: .; J: TRBJ2-4; DNA: TGTGCCAGCTCGGGAGACGGGAACATTCAGTACTTC; CDR3: CASSGDGNIQYF
size: .; V: TRBV10-3; D: .; J: TRBJ1-5; DNA: TGTGCCATCAGTGAGAACGGGAGCAATCAGCCCCAGCATTTT; CDR3: CAISENGSNQPQHF
size: .; V: TRBV28; D: .; J: TRBJ1-4; DNA: TGTGCCAGCAGCGACCCAGCCGCTAATGAAAAACTGTTTTTT; CDR3: CASSDPAANEKLFF
size: .; V: TRBV7-6; D: .; J: TRBJ1-2; DNA: TGTGCCAGCAGCTTAGCGGTGCCATCTAGACAGGACCAAAACTACACCTTC; CDR3: CASSLAVPSRQDQNYTF
size: .; V: TRBV30; D: .; J: TRBJ2-7; DNA: TGTGCCTATTTAAAGCGCGCAGGGTACGAGCAGTACTTC; CDR3: CAYLKRAGYEQYF